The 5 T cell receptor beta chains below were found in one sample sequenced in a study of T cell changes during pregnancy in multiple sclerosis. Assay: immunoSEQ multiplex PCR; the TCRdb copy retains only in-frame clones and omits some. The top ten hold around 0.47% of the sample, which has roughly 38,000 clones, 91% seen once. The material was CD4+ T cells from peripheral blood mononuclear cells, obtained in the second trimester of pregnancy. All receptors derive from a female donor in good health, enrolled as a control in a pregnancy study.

The DNA of the CDR3 is TGTGCCAGTAGTATAGGGACTGGGCAGTTCTTC. Amino acid sequence: CASSIGTGQFF. The rearrangement uses TRBV19 and TRBJ2-1; perhaps TRBD2 as D (5 bases). The V and J ends lost 1 base and 12 bases respectively, with 7 bases between them. Germline V gene sequence: CDR1 LNHDA, CDR2 SQIVND (reference sequence). The CDR3 spans 11 residues.

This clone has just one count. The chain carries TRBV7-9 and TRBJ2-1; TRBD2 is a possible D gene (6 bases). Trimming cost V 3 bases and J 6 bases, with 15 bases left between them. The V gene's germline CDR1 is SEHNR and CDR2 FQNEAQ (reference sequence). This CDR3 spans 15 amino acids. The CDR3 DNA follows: TGTGCCAGCAGCTTTCCCGGGACTGGACGCAATGAGCAGTTCTTC. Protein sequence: CASSFPGTGRNEQFF.

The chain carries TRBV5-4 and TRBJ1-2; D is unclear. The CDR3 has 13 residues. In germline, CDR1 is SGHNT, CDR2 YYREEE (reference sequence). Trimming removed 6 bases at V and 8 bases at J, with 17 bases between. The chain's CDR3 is CASTTRAIGGYTF. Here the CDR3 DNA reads TGTGCCAGCACCACGCGGGCCATAGGGGGCTACACCTTC. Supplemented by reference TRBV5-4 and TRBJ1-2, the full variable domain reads ETGVTQSPTHLIKTRGQQVTLRCSSQSGHNTVSWYQQALGQGPQFIFQYYREEENGRGNFPPRFSGLQFPNYSSELNVNALELDDSALYLCASTTRAIGGYTFGSGTRLTVV.

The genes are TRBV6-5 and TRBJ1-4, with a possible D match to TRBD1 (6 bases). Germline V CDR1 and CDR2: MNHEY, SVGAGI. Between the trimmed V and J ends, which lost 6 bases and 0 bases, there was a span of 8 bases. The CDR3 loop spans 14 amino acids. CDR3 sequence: CASSWTATNEKLFF. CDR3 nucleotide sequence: TGTGCCAGCAGCTGGACAGCAACTAATGAAAAACTGTTTTTT.

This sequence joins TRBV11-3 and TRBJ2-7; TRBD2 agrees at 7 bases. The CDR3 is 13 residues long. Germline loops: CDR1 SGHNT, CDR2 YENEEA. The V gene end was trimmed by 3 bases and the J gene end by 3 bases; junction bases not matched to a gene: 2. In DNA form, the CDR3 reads TGTGCCAGCAGCTTTGGCGGGAGCTACGAGCAGTACTTC. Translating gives CASSFGGSYEQYF.